The clone carrying this T cell receptor (beta chain) was recorded at least ten times. Amplification targeted TCR beta CDR3 regions from RNA transcripts. HTBI primers were the set used in a first-round RT-PCR of the TCR CDR3. TCRdb passed the multiplex PCR reads through MiXCR, listing each CDR3 protein once. The profile shows some 300,000 distinct CDR3 sequences, roughly 13% of them singletons. The data originate from a study of T cells in Graves' hyperthyroidism and ophthalmopathy. The CDR3 sequence is 14 residues long. Germline CDR1 SNHLY, CDR2 FYNNEI. V shed 6 bases and J shed 2 bases, with 14 bases lying between them.

The J gene is TRBJ2-7, the V gene TRBV2; D remains ambiguous. Sequencing was done on a sample of blood. The receptor was derived from a woman between 40 and 50 years old with Graves' hyperthyroidism. CDR3 nucleotide sequence: TGTGCCAGCAGACGACCCATTAATCCCTACGAGCAGTACTTC. Translating it yields CASRRPINPYEQYF.